This T cell receptor beta chain stems from a study of blood T cell repertoires in COVID-19. Study in general: The United States, Italy and Spain supplied acute and convalescent COVID-19 samples. From T cells, B-cell-depleted T cells, or PBMCs came the material, which was cDNA or gDNA.

In the original processing: Reference gene primers were amplified, and this amplification served to estimate nucleated cell counts. Profiling relied on immunoSEQ multiplex PCR, and the TCRdb table lists in-frame clones only, not all of them. V and J calls and clone size are those listed in that table; D and trimming were worked out from the DNA. The sample shows 90,000 to 150,000 clones, more than 60% of them seen only once. This clone showed up just once. This CDR3 region has 14 residues. V dropped 0 bases and J dropped 10 bases, with 14 bases sitting between them. Looked up from germline, CDR1 is SGHRS and CDR2 is YFSETQ.

This sequence joins TRBV5-1 and TRBJ2-1; maybe TRBD2 (5 bases). The clonotype was recovered from a man aged 50-59 years with acute or convalescent COVID-19. The specimen was peripheral blood. The CDR3 here is CASSLDGGSREQFF. CDR3 coding DNA: TGCGCCAGCAGCTTGGATGGTGGGAGCCGCGAGCAGTTCTTC. The full variable domain, completed using reference TRBV5-1 and TRBJ2-1, is KAGVTQTPRYLIKTRGQQVTLSCSPISGHRSVSWYQQTPGQGLQFLFEYFSETQRNKGNFPGRFSGRQFSNSRSEMNVSTLELGDSALYLCASSLDGGSREQFFGPGTRLTVL.